The entry below describes one T cell receptor (beta chain). Its antigen is not known. The repertoire was sequenced with immunoSEQ multiplex PCR; TCRdb's copy has only in-frame clones and lacks some. The data hold tens of thousands of clones, with around 77% observed a single time. This specimen belongs to a study of OX40 agonist ivuxolimab in advanced cancers. CDR1 and CDR2 (germline): MNHEY, SVGAGI. Between the trimmed V and J ends, which lost 3 bases and 4 bases, there was a span of 7 bases. This CDR3 is 12 amino acids long. Study conclusions and caveats: At 0.1 to 3.0 mg/kg and by week 6, CD4+ and CD8+ T cells in the blood had expanded clonally. Normalized expansion of T-cell clones was also low for some nonresponders. Expanded clones tended on average to be more numerous among CD8+ T cells than CD4+. The 0.1-3.0 mg/kg partial responders had among the lowest clonal expansion.

Sequences were derived from CD4+ or CD8+ T cells sorted from blood, sampled in a trial of the OX40 agonist ivuxolimab. The chain couples TRBV6-5 to TRBJ2-7; D gene unclear. The origin of this receptor is an adult with an advanced solid tumor such as melanoma, head and neck, liver or kidney cancer. As DNA, the CDR3 is TGTGCCAGCAGTTATTCGAGTTACGAGCAGTACTTC. Its protein product is CASSYSSYEQYF.